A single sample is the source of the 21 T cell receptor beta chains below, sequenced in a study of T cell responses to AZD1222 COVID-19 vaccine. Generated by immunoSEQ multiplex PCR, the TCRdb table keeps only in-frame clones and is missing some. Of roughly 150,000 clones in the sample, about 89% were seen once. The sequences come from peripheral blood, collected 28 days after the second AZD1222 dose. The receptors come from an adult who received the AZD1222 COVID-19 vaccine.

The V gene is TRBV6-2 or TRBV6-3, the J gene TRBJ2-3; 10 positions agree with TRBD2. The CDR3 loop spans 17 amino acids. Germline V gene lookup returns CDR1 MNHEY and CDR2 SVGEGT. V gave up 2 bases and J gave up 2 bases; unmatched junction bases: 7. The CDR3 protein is CASSYENLAGVTDTQYF. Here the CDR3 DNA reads TGTGCCAGCAGTTACGAGAACCTAGCGGGAGTCACAGATACGCAGTATTTT.

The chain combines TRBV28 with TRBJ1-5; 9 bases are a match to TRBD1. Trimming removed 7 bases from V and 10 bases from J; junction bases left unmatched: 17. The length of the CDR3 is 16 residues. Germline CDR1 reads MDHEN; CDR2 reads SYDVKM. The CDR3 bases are TGTGCCAGCAATTCCGGACAGGGGACTAGGGGCGTCCCCCAGCATTTT. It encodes CASNSGQGTRGVPQHF.

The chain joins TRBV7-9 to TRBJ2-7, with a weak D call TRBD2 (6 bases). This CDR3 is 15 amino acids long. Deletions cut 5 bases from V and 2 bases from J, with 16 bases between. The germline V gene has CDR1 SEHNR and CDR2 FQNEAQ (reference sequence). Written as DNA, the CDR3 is TGTGCCAGCAGCCTATCGGGGGATTACGCCTACGAGCAGTACTTC. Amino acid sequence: CASSLSGDYAYEQYF.

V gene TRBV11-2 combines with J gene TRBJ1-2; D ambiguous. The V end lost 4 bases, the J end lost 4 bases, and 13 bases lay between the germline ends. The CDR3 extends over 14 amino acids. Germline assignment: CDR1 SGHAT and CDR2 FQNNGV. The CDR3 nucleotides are TGTGCCAGCAGCTCAACCAAGGACGGCTATGGCTACACCTTC. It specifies CASSSTKDGYGYTF.

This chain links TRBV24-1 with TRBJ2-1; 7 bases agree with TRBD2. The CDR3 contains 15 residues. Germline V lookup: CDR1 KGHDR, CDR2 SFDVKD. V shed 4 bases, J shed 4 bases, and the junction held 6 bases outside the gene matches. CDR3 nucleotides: TGTGCCACCAGTGAAAAGCGGGACGTTTACAATGAGCAGTTCTTC. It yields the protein CATSEKRDVYNEQFF.

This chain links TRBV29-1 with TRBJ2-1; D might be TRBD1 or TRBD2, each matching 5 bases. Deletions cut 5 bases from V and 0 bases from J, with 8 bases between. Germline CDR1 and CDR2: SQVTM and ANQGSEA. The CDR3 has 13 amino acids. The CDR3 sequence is CSVFGGSYNEQFF. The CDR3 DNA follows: TGCAGCGTTTTTGGGGGCTCCTACAATGAGCAGTTCTTC.

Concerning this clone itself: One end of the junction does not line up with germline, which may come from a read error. The CDR3 bases are TGCACCCCGGGTCCGAACACCGGGGAGCTGTTTTTT. Translating gives CTPGPNTGELFF. The chain recombines TRBV19 with TRBJ2-2; D is unclear. Germline lookup yields CDR1 LNHDA and CDR2 SQIVND (reference sequence). The CDR3 covers 12 residues.

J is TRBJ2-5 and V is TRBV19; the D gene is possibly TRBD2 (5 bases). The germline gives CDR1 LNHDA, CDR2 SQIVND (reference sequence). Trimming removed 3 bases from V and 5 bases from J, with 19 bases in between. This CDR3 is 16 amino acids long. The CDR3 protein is CASSMRAAALEETQYF. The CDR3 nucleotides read TGTGCCAGTAGTATGAGGGCGGCGGCTTTGGAGGAGACCCAGTACTTC.

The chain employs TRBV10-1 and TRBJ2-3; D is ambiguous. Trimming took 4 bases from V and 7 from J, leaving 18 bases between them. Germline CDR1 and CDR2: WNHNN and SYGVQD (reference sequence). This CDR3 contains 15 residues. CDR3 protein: CASSGEVDGRNTQYF. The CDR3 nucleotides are TGCGCCAGCAGTGGAGAAGTAGACGGCCGGAATACGCAGTATTTT.

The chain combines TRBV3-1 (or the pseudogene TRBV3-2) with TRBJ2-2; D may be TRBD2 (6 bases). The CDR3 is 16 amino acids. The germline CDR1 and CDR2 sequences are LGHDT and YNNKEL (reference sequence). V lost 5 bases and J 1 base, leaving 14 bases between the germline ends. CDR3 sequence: CASSKGTGLNTGELFF. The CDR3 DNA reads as TGTGCCAGCAGCAAAGGGACTGGATTGAACACCGGGGAGCTGTTTTTT.

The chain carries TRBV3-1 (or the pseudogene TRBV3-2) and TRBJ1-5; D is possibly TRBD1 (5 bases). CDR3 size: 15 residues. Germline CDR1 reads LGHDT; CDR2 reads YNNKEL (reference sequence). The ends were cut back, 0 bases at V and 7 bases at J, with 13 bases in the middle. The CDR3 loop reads CASSQDPGGDQPQHF. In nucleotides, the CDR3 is TGTGCCAGCAGCCAAGATCCGGGGGGTGACCAGCCCCAGCATTTT.

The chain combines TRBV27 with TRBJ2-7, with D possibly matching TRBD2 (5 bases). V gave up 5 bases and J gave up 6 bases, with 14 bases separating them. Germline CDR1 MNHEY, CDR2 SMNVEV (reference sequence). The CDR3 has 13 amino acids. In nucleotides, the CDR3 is TGTGCCAGCAGTGGACGTCTAGCTTCCGAGCAGTACTTC. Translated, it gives CASSGRLASEQYF.

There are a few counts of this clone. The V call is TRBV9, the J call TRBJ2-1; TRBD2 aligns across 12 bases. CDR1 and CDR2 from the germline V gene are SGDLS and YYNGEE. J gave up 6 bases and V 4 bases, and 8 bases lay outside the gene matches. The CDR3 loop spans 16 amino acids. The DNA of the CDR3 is TGTGCCAGCAGCCCCCGACTAGCGGGAGCAAGCAATGAGCAGTTCTTC. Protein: CASSPRLAGASNEQFF.

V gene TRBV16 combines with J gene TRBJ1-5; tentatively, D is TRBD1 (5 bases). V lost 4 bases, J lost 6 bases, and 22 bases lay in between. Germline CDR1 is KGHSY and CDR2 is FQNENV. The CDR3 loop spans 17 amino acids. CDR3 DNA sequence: TGTGCCAGCAGCCGAAAGACAGTTGGGTCCGGCAGTCAGCCCCAGCATTTT. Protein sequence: CASSRKTVGSGSQPQHF.

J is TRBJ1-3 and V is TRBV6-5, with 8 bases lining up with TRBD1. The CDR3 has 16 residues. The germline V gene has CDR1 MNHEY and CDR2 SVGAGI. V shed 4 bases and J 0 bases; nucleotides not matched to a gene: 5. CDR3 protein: CASSLGQANSGNTIYF. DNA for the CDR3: TGTGCCAGCAGTTTGGGACAGGCCAACTCTGGAAACACCATATATTTT.

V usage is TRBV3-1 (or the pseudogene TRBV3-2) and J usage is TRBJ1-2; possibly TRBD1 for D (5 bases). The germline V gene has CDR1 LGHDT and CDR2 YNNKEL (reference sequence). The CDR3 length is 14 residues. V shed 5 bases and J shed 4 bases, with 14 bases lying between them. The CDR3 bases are TGTGCCAGCAGCAAGATGGGGGATCCCTATGGCTACACCTTC. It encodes CASSKMGDPYGYTF.

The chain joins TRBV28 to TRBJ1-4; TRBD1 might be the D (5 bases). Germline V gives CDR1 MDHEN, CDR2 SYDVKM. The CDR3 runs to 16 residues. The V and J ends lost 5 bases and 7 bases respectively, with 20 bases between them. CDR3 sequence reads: CASSPRDSHRGEKLFF. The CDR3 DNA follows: TGTGCCAGCAGTCCCCGGGACTCACATCGGGGTGAAAAACTGTTTTTT. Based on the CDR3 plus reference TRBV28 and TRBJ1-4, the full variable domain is DVKVTQSSRYLVKRTGEKVFLECVQDMDHENMFWYRQDPGLGLRLIYFSYDVKMKEKGDIPEGYSVSREKKERFSLILESASTNQTSMYLCASSPRDSHRGEKLFFGSGTQLSVL.

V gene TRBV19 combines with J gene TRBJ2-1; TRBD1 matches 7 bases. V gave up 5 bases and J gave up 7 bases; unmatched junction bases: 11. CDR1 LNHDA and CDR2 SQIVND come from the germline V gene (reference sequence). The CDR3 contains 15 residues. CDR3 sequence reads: CASSPKGQVFNEQFF. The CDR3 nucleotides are TGTGCCAGTAGTCCAAAAGGACAGGTTTTTAATGAGCAGTTCTTC.

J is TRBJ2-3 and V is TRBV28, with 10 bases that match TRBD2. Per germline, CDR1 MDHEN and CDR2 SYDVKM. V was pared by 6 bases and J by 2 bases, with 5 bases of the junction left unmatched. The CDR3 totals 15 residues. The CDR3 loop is CASREAGGPTDTQYF. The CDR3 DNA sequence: TGTGCCAGCAGAGAAGCGGGAGGGCCCACAGATACGCAGTATTTT.

CDR3: CASSLVNAGSQEQFF. The DNA of the CDR3 is TGTGCCAGCAGCTTAGTCAACGCCGGATCACAGGAGCAGTTCTTC. The chain joins TRBV7-2 to TRBJ2-1, with D hard to call. The CDR3 spans 15 residues. With 1 base removed from V and 10 bases from J, the gap between germline ends came to 17 bases. Germline assignment: CDR1 SGHTA and CDR2 FQGNSA.

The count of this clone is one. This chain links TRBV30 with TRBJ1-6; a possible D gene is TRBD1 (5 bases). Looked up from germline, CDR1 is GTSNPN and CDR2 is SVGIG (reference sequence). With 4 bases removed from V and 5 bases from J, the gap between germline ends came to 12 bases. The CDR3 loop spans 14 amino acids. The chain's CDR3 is CAWKSRGHNSPLHF. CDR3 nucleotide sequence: TGTGCCTGGAAAAGCCGGGGCCATAATTCACCCCTCCACTTT.